This T cell receptor (beta chain) emerged from a study of T cells after yellow fever vaccination. Across the study: Preparing low-cell-number fractions relied on SMART-Seq v4 Ultra Low Input. Study-wide results and limits: Just a small share of clonotypes turned up in the CD4 compartment as well as the CD8 compartment.

Ten or more counts support this clonotype. As yet, its antigen is unknown. The CDR3 has 15 residues. V lost 0 bases and J lost 6; bases outside the gene matches: 4. Germline V CDR1 and CDR2: KGHSH, LQKENI. TCRdb called the 5' RACE reads again in MiXCR, with one record for every CDR3 protein. The table records about 130,000 distinct CDR3 sequences, under 8% of them present only once. The TCR sequence derives from a man between 18 and 29 years old who received the YFV17D yellow fever vaccine. This chain links TRBV18 with TRBJ2-3; 9 bases are shared with TRBD2. The sequenced sample was CD4+ T cells sorted from PBMCs, obtained 10 days after the first yellow fever vaccination. As DNA, the CDR3 is TGTGCCAGCTCACCACCGCGGGGGGGATCGGATACGCAGTATTTT. As protein: CASSPPRGGSDTQYF.